The rows below give T cell receptor beta chains drawn from one sample of a study of cytomegalovirus exposure and HLA in healthy donors. Assay: immunoSEQ multiplex PCR; the TCRdb copy retains only in-frame clones and omits some. Here the sample spans 180,000 or so clones, approximately 89% being singletons. Sequencing used PBMCs. These receptors were obtained from a man younger than 35 in good health and CMV-seropositive. Each CDR3 is given without its conserved first and last residue.

j_call | cdr3_length | v_call | cdr3_aa
TRBJ1-2 | 12 | TRBV13 | ASSHNAGNYGYT
TRBJ1-5 | 12 | TRBV12-5 | ASGSYSPNQPQH
TRBJ2-2 | 11 | TRBV10-3 | ATRQANTGELF
TRBJ2-5 | 12 | TRBV19 | ATGTSGIQETQY
TRBJ2-6 | 15 | TRBV11-3 | ASSLGQGKTGANVLT
TRBJ1-3 | 14 | TRBV9 | ASSVDSEGRGNTIY
TRBJ1-2 | 13 | TRBV14 | ASSVYRDRDYGYT
TRBJ2-6 | 15 | TRBV4-2 | ASSQGGTASGANVLT
TRBJ1-1 | 12 | TRBV4-1 | ASSPKTGGTEAF
TRBJ1-2 | 12 | TRBV11-1 | ASSLGQAGDGYT
TRBJ2-1 | 12 | TRBV9 | ASSLDRSRNEQF
TRBJ2-7 | 9 | TRBV4-1 | ASSQAAEQY
TRBJ2-5 | 11 | TRBV29-1 | SVGQGVQETQY
TRBJ2-7 | 14 | TRBV5-4 | ASSLGGLAGGYEQY
TRBJ2-7 | 14 | TRBV7-2 | ASNGGLAGSSYEQY
TRBJ2-7 | 14 | TRBV7-6 | ASSSHPAAGVYEQY
TRBJ2-7 | 11 | TRBV27 | ASSLPAGRIKY
TRBJ2-7 | 10 | TRBV27 | ASSSSSYEQY
TRBJ2-7 | 11 | TRBV7-2 | ASSPGTGGEQY
TRBJ1-5 | 11 | TRBV6-1 | ASREGTGRPQH
TRBJ2-7 | 11 | TRBV7-2 | ASSFSGSYEQY
TRBJ2-7 | 10 | TRBV19 | ASSDRGYEQY
TRBJ2-7 | 12 | TRBV7-2 | ASSSWALSYEQY
TRBJ2-7 | 18 | TRBV4-3 | ASSHLPGTSGEKMTYEQY
TRBJ1-1 | 12 | TRBV18 | ASSLGQMNTEAF
TRBJ1-5 | 10 | TRBV7-8 | ASSGRNQPQH
TRBJ1-1 | 13 | TRBV27 | ASSLFAGSIAEAF
TRBJ2-2 | 9 | TRBV29-1 | SVVATGELF
TRBJ2-7 | 12 | TRBV9 | ASARGAAPLEQY